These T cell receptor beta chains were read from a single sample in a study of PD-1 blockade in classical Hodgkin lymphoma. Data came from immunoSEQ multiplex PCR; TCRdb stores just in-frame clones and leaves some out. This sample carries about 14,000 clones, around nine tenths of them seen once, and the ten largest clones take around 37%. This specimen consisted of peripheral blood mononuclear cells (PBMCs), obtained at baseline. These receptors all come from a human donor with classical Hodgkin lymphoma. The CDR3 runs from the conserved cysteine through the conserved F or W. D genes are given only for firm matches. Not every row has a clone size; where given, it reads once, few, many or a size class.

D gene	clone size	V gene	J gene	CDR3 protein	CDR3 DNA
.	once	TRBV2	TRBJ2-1	CASSETQGNNEQFF	TGTGCCAGCAGTGAAACACAGGGAAACAATGAGCAGTTCTTC
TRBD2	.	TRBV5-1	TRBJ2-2	CASSLTSGGDTGELFF	TGCGCCAGCAGCTTGACTAGCGGGGGGGACACCGGGGAGCTGTTTTTT
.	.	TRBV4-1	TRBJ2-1	CASSQDHPGVQFF	TGCGCCAGCAGCCAAGATCACCCCGGGGTGCAGTTCTTC
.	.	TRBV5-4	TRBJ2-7	CASGPWDGAYEQYF	TGTGCCAGCGGACCTTGGGACGGAGCCTACGAGCAGTACTTC
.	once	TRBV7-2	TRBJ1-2	CASSLVTAVYGYTF	TGTGCCAGCAGCTTAGTTACAGCGGTCTATGGCTACACCTTC
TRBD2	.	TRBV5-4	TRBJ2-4	CASSLFSGVAKNIQYF	TGCGCCAGCAGCCTCTTTAGCGGGGTGGCCAAAAACATTCAGTACTTC
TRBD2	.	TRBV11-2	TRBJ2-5	CASSLEPSGGKQETQYF	TGTGCCAGCAGCTTAGAGCCTAGCGGGGGAAAACAAGAGACCCAGTACTTC
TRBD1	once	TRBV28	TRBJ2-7	CASQIRQGVYEQYF	TGTGCCAGCCAAATAAGACAGGGGGTCTACGAGCAGTACTTC
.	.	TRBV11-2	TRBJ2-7	CASSFPLGVYEQYF	TGTGCCAGCAGCTTCCCTTTAGGCGTCTACGAGCAGTACTTC
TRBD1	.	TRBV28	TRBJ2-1	CASSRGQGMEQFF	TGTGCCAGCAGCCGGGGACAGGGGATGGAGCAGTTCTTC
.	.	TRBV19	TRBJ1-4	CASSMTRSAEKLFF	TGTGCCAGTAGCATGACGAGGTCGGCCGAAAAACTGTTTTTT
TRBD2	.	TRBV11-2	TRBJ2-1	CASSGGIGLAGGNEQFF	TGTGCCAGCAGCGGTGGGATAGGACTAGCGGGGGGCAATGAGCAGTTCTTC
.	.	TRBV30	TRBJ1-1	CAWSPRGNTEAFF	TGTGCCTGGAGCCCAAGGGGGAACACTGAAGCTTTCTTT
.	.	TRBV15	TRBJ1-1	CATSRDLEGHTEAFF	TGTGCCACCAGCAGAGATCTAGAGGGCCACACTGAAGCTTTCTTT
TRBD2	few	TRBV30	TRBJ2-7	CAWSTSGNYEQYF	TGTGCCTGGAGTACTAGCGGGAACTACGAGCAGTACTTC
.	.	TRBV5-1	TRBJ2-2	CASSVTRQINTGELFF	TGCGCCAGCAGCGTTACACGGCAGATTAACACCGGGGAGCTGTTTTTT
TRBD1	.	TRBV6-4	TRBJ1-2	CASSDSAGGGYGYTF	TGTGCCAGCAGTGACTCGGCAGGGGGCGGCTATGGCTACACCTTC
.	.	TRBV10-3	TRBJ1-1	CAISESTVTGGENTEAFF	TGTGCCATCAGTGAGTCGACGGTTACAGGAGGGGAGAACACTGAAGCTTTCTTT
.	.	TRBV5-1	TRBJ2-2	CASSLASSPRGELFF	TGCGCCAGCAGCTTGGCGTCTTCCCCCCGAGGGGAGCTGTTTTTT
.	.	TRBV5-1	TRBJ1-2	CASSLDGITNYGYTF	TGCGCCAGCAGCCTGGACGGGATCACTAACTATGGCTACACCTTC
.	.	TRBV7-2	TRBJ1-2	CASSRSTANYGYTF	TGTGCCAGCAGCAGATCGACAGCGAACTATGGCTACACCTTC
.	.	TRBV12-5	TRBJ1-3	CASGLVLGVGGNTIYF	TGTGCTAGTGGTTTGGTTCTTGGGGTTGGTGGAAACACCATATATTTT
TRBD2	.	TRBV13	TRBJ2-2	CASSSQRGGFLGTGELFF	TGTGCCAGCAGCTCCCAGCGGGGGGGGTTCTTGGGGACCGGGGAGCTGTTTTTT
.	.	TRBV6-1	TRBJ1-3	CASSESAAGSRNTIYF	TGTGCCAGCAGTGAATCCGCAGCGGGTTCGCGAAACACCATATATTTT
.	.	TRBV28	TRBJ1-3	CASSLWAGVNTIYF	TGTGCCAGCAGTTTATGGGCAGGGGTAAACACCATATATTTT
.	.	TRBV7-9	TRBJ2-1	CASSSALAASSYNEQFF	TGTGCCAGCAGCTCCGCCTTGGCCGCGTCCTCCTACAATGAGCAGTTCTTC
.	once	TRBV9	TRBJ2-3	CASSVVRDTDTQYF	TGTGCCAGCAGCGTAGTCAGGGACACAGATACGCAGTATTTT
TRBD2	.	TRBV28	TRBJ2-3	CASSPIWLAESTDTQYF	TGTGCCAGCAGCCCTATCTGGCTAGCGGAAAGCACAGATACGCAGTATTTT
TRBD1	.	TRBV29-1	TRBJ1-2	CSATGVSDGYTF	TGCAGCGCCACAGGGGTTAGTGATGGCTACACCTTC
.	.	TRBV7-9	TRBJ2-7	CASSLINSRSEQYF	TGTGCCAGCAGCTTAATAAATAGCAGGAGTGAGCAGTACTTC
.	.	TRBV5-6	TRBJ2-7	CASSAQGRSSSYEQYF	TGTGCCAGCAGCGCGCAAGGACGTTCGAGCTCCTACGAGCAGTACTTC
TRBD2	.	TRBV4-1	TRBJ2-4	CASSPGLAGGLAKNIQYF	TGCGCCAGCAGTCCCGGACTAGCGGGAGGATTGGCCAAAAACATTCAGTACTTC
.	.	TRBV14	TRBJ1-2	CASSPLLRGGRLYGYTF	TGTGCCAGCAGCCCTCTATTACGGGGAGGGAGACTTTATGGCTACACCTTC
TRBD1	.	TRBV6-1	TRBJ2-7	CASRTMGQFSYEQYF	TGTGCCAGCAGGACTATGGGACAGTTCTCCTACGAGCAGTACTTC
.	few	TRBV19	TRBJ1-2	CASSIDSTYGYTF	TGTGCCAGTAGTATAGACTCGACCTATGGCTACACCTTC
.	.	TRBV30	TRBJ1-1	CAWSRQRINTEAFF	TGTGCCTGGAGTAGGCAGAGAATAAACACTGAAGCTTTCTTT
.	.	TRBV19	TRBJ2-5	CASSLRTEETQYF	TGTGCCAGTAGTCTCCGAACGGAGGAGACCCAGTACTTC
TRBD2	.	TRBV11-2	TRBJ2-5	CASSLSASGSLETQYF	TGTGCCAGCAGCTTATCGGCTAGCGGGAGCCTAGAGACCCAGTACTTC
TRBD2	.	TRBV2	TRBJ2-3	CASSEGGGRSGDTQYF	TGTGCCAGCAGTGAGGGTGGCGGGAGAAGCGGAGATACGCAGTATTTT
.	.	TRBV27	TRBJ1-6	CASSFYGQDNSPLHF	TGTGCCAGCAGTTTTTACGGACAAGATAATTCACCCCTCCACTTT
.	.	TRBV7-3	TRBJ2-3	CASSLRRVGHTDTQYF	TGTGCCAGCAGCTTAAGGAGGGTCGGGCACACAGATACGCAGTATTTT
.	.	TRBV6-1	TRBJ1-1	CASSEPPDRGALNTEAFF	TGTGCCAGCAGTGAACCCCCGGATCGGGGAGCGTTGAACACTGAAGCTTTCTTT
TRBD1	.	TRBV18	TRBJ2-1	CASSPSAGTGGLRNEQFF	TGTGCCAGCTCACCTTCTGCCGGGACAGGGGGCTTAAGGAATGAGCAGTTCTTC
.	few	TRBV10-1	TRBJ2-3	CASSGPGASTDTQYF	TGCGCCAGCAGTGGCCCAGGAGCCAGCACAGATACGCAGTATTTT
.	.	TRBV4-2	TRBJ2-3	CASSQGLTAHTQYF	TGTGCCAGCAGCCAAGGGCTAACCGCACATACGCAGTATTTT